This T cell receptor beta chain came from a study of blood T cells in healthy people across ages. Overall study results and limits: Observed TCR beta diversity per million T cells went down as age went up. This fall followed a roughly linear course with age.

Trimming removed 2 bases from V and 7 bases from J, with 11 bases in between. The germline gives CDR1 MNHEY, CDR2 SVGEGT. The CDR3 consists of 14 residues. Alongside a J-beta primer mix, a sample-barcoded 5' primer served in a second PCR lasting about 7 to 11 cycles. Carrying 12 random nucleotides, a template-switch adaptor labeled each individual cDNA molecule. MiXCR, run by TCRdb on the 5' RACE reads, gives a single entry per CDR3 protein. Of 1,800,000 or so distinct CDR3 sequences in the sample, about 39% were seen once. Remarks on this clonotype: Its antigen remains unknown.

Researchers report isolating at least 7 million PBMCs per sample. V gene TRBV6-2 or TRBV6-3 combines with J gene TRBJ1-4; D not resolved. The sequence derives from a human donor in good health. Sample: blood. CDR3 region: CASSYGGSSEKLFF. The CDR3 DNA sequence: TGTGCCAGCAGTTACGGCGGGTCGAGTGAAAAACTGTTTTTT.